Included here is one T cell receptor (beta chain) sequence, with context. No antigen is known for it. Donors showed nominal health when sampled, although they likely had unrecorded immune exposures. The PCR used 60 Vbeta and 13 Jbeta primers. The data were produced by immunoSEQ multiplex PCR, yet TCRdb's version contains in-frame clones alone and is incomplete. The sample includes approximately 110,000 clones, approximately 16% of them seen just once. CDR1 and CDR2 from the germline V gene are GTSNPN and SVGIG (reference sequence). V shed 2 bases and J shed 7 bases, with 12 bases lying between them. CDR3 length: 14 residues. This entry comes from a study of cytomegalovirus exposure and HLA in healthy donors. In the study overall: T cells numbering about 179 million yielded 95 million to 140 million unique TCR beta sequences in an earlier analysis. Whole-study results and caveats: Immune exposure data for these donors was limited to CMV serostatus. More clonal expansion characterized HLA-associated TCR beta chains than equally common others in a later analysis.

The sequence was obtained from a female donor in good health and CMV-seronegative. The sequenced material came from PBMCs. This chain links TRBV30 with TRBJ1-6; TRBD1 might be the D (6 bases). CDR3 coding DNA: TGTGCCTGGAGTAATGGGGGCCGCAATTCACCCCTCCACTTT. Translation gives CAWSNGGRNSPLHF.